This section outlines one T cell receptor beta chain sequence together with its context. The junction does not match germline at one end; this may be a read error. This sample is part of a study of molecular identifiers for immune sequencing clone quantification. The CDR3 runs to 15 residues. Germline V lookup: CDR1 KGHDR, CDR2 SFDVKD. Naive CD8 T cells underwent sorting with the CD8+CD4-CCR7+CD45RA+ definition. TCRdb analysed the PCR reads with MiXCR anew, one entry per CDR3 protein. The table has fewer than 25,000 distinct CDR3 sequences, roughly a sixth seen once. The specimen sequenced was naive CD8+ T cells from blood, with Jurkat cell RNA spiked in. Subset in this sample: FACS-sorted CD8+CD4-CCR7+CD45RA+ naive T cells. This TCR was recovered from a human donor in good health. Some libraries in this study had Jurkat cell RNA spiked in. The chain links TRBV24-1 to TRBJ2-2; TRBD2 is a possible D gene (6 bases). In nucleotides, the CDR3 is TGCGCCACCAGTGAAGTAGCGGAGAACACCGGGGGGCTGTTTTTT. This codes for CATSEVAENTGGLFF.